Below, one T cell receptor (beta chain) is given with its context. Its antigen is still unknown. TCRs were sequenced from a few patients responding to pembrolizumab. Sequencing used immunoSEQ multiplex PCR; TCRdb keeps in-frame clones, though not all of them. The table has roughly 16,000 clones, roughly 84% seen once. These data originate in a study of PD-1 blockade in mismatch repair-deficient tumors. Study-level findings and limits: Rapid post-treatment expansion, then contraction, generally preceding radiologic response, marked tumor-resident clones.

CDR1 is SGHDT, CDR2 YYEEEE, per germline. The CDR3 length is 14 residues. The material was PBMCs, obtained 4 weeks after starting pembrolizumab. This TCR came from an adult with mismatch repair-deficient cancer. This rearrangement joins TRBV5-6 to TRBJ2-5; 8 bases line up with TRBD1. The J call may not be correct, given that the DNA end is closer to TRBJ2-7. The CDR3 spells CASSFGTGYYEQYF. CDR3 DNA: TGTGCCAGCAGCTTCGGGACAGGATACTACGAGCAGTACTTC.